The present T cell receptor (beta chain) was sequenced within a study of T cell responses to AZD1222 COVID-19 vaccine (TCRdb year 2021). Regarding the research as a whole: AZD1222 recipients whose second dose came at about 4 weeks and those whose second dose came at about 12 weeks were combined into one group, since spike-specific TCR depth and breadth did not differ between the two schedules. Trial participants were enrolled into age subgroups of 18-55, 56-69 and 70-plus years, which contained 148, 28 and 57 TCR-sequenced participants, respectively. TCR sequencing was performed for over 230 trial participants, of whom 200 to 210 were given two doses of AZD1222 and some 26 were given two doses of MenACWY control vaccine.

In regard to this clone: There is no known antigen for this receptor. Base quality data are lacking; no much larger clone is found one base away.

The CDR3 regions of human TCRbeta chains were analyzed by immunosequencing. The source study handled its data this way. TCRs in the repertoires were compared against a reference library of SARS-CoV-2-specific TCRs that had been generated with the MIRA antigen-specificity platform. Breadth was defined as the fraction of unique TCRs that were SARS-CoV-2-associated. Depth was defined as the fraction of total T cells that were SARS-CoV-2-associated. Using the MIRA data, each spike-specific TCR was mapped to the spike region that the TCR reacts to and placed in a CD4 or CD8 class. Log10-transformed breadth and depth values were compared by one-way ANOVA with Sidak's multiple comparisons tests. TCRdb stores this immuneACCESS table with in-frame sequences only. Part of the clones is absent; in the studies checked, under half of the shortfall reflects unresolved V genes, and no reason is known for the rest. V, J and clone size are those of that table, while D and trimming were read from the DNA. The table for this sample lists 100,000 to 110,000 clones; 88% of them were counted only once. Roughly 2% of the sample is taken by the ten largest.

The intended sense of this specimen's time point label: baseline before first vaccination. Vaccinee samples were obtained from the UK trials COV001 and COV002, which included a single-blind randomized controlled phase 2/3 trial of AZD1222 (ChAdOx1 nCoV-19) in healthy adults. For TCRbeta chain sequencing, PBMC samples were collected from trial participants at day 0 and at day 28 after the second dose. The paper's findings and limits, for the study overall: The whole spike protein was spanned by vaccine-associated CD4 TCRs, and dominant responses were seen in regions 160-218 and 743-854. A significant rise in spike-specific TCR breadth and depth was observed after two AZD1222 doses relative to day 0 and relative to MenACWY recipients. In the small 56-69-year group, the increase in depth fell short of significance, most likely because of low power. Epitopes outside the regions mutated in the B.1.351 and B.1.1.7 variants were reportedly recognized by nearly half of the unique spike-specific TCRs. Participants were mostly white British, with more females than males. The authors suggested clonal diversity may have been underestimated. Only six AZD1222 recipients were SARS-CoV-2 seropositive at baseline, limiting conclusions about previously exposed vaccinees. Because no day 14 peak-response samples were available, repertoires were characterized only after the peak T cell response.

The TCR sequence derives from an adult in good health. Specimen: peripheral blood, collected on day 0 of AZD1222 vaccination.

The DNA is as follows: TGTGCCAGCAGTTACTCGAAATATCCTCAGCATTTT. Protein translation: CASSYSKYPQHF. Recombination linked TRBV6-6 to TRBJ1-5, with the D gene not clear enough to name. Based on the germline V gene (reference sequence), the CDR1 and CDR2 sequences are MNHNY and SVGAGI. The junction carries 10 bases between V and J, which are trimmed by 0 bases and 13 bases respectively. The CDR3 goes from the cysteine to the phenylalanine over 12 residues. The kept DNA is CDR3 alone, 36 bases in frame from the first base.